This T cell receptor beta chain was identified during a study of cytomegalovirus exposure and HLA in healthy donors. Note on this clone: Its antigen is unknown.

The PCR made use of 60 Vbeta and 13 Jbeta primers. Methods used by the authors: Later analysis identified around 85 million unique TCR beta chains, around 10 million shared. Profiling relied on immunoSEQ multiplex PCR, and the TCRdb table lists in-frame clones only, not all of them. V, J and clone size reflect that table, while D and trimming were determined from the DNA. In the table there are nearly 200,000 clones, about 77% of which are singletons. Study-wide results and caveats: Most subjects' HLA-A and HLA-B alleles were reportedly predicted from TCR beta sequences. TCR beta V- and J-gene trimming, according to a later analysis, was linked to a missense DCLRE1C variant. Presence/absence analyses assumed roughly uniform sequencing depth across donors.

Germline V gene lookup returns CDR1 SGHAT and CDR2 FQDESV (reference sequence). The length of the CDR3 is 13 residues. With V trimmed by 5 bases and J by 8 bases, 8 bases remained unmatched. This TCR was sampled from a woman aged 25-40 years in good health and CMV-seropositive. The material sequenced was PBMCs. The chain combines TRBV11-1 with TRBJ1-2; 7 nucleotides line up with TRBD1. The CDR3 nucleotides read TGTGCCAGCAGCCACCTTACAGGGGCCGGCTACACCTTC. Translation: CASSHLTGAGYTF.